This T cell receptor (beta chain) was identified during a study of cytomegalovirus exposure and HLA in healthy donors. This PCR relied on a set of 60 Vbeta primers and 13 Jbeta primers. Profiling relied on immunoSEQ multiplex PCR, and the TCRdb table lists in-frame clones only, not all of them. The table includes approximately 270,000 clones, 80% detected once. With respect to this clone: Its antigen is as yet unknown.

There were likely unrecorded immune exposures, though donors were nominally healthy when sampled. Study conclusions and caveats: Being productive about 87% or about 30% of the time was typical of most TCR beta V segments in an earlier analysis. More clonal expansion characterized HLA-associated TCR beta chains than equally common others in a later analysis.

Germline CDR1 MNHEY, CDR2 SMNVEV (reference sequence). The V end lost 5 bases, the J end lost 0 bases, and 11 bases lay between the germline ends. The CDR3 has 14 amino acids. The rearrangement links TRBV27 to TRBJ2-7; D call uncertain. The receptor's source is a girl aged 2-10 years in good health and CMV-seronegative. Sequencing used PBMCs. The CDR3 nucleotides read TGTGCCAGCAGTCCCAGCGTCAGCTCCTACGAGCAGTACTTC. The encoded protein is CASSPSVSSYEQYF.